These T cell receptor beta chains were read from a single sample in a study of shared T cell receptors in the human thymus. The protocol was immunoSEQ multiplex PCR, while the TCRdb copy is restricted to in-frame clones and leaves out a portion. The sample shows roughly 500,000 clones, about 84% of them seen only once. A further study also used this sample, focusing on human thymus T cells.

The specimen was thymocytes. Receptor source: a boy in the first two years of life with a congenital heart defect. CDR3s include the opening cysteine and the closing phenylalanine or tryptophan. A D gene is named only where the DNA matches it firmly. Size is stated for part of the rows, as once, few or many counts, or as a class when the clone is expanded.

J	V	size	D	CDR3	DNA
TRBJ2-3	TRBV7-2	NA	TRBD2	CASSSGLAGMSQYF	TGTGCCAGCAGCTCGGGACTAGCGGGAATGTCGCAGTATTTT
TRBJ2-7	TRBV27	NA	NA	CASSLGSFDFPATSEQYF	TGTGCCAGCAGTTTAGGTTCATTCGACTTCCCTGCGACCTCCGAGCAGTACTTC
TRBJ2-7	TRBV19	once	TRBD2	CASSIGTSGTYEQYF	TGTGCCAGTAGTATTGGAACTAGCGGGACCTACGAGCAGTACTTC
TRBJ2-1	TRBV6-6	NA	TRBD2	CASSFPTLADYNEQFF	TGTGCCAGCAGTTTCCCCACACTAGCGGATTACAATGAGCAGTTCTTC
TRBJ2-7	TRBV4-3	NA	TRBD1	CASSQQGASDEQYF	TGCGCCAGCAGCCAGCAGGGGGCCAGCGACGAGCAGTACTTC
TRBJ2-5	TRBV5-4	NA	NA	CASSSSRGGETQYF	TGTGCCAGCAGCTCCTCAAGGGGGGGCGAGACCCAGTACTTC
TRBJ2-1	TRBV6-1	once	NA	CASSGGLDKNNEQFF	TGTGCCAGCAGTGGGGGGCTAGATAAGAACAATGAGCAGTTCTTC
TRBJ2-2	TRBV7-6	NA	TRBD2	CASSFGTSGFLNTGELFF	TGTGCCAGCAGCTTCGGGACTAGCGGGTTCCTGAACACCGGGGAGCTGTTTTTT
TRBJ2-4	TRBV11-2	NA	TRBD1	CASSRDRGAKNIQYF	TGTGCCAGCAGCCGGGACAGGGGAGCCAAAAACATTCAGTACTTC
TRBJ2-4	TRBV11-2	NA	NA	CASTLSRAGKVAKNIQYF	TGTGCCAGCACACTTTCACGGGCAGGGAAGGTAGCCAAAAACATTCAGTACTTC
TRBJ1-2	TRBV9	NA	NA	CASSSFHGGRDYGYTF	TGTGCCAGCAGTTCTTTTCACGGGGGGCGAGACTATGGCTACACCTTC
TRBJ1-4	TRBV5-6	NA	NA	CASGAGGQDEKLFF	TGTGCCAGCGGGGCGGGGGGGCAGGATGAAAAACTGTTTTTT
TRBJ2-6	TRBV4-3	NA	TRBD2	CASSQDCQPSGRSGANVLTF	TGCGCCAGCAGCCAAGATTGTCAGCCTAGCGGTCGCTCTGGGGCCAACGTCCTGACTTTC
TRBJ1-1	TRBV11-2	NA	NA	CASSLEGQWGTEAFF	TGTGCCAGCAGCTTAGAAGGACAGTGGGGCACTGAAGCTTTCTTT
TRBJ1-5	TRBV6-6	few	NA	CASSPDTRNQPQHF	TGTGCCAGCAGTCCCGACACCCGCAATCAGCCCCAGCATTTT
TRBJ2-6	TRBV7-9	NA	NA	CASSLGRQTGANVLTF	TGTGCCAGCAGCTTAGGCAGACAAACGGGGGCCAACGTCCTGACTTTC
TRBJ2-5	TRBV5-1	NA	NA	CASSLWPPQETQYF	TGCGCCAGCAGCTTGTGGCCCCCGCAAGAGACCCAGTACTTC
TRBJ2-1	TRBV28	NA	TRBD2	CASSLGRLAGSRGNEQFF	TGTGCCAGCAGTTTAGGGAGACTAGCGGGAAGTAGGGGCAATGAGCAGTTCTTC
TRBJ2-1	TRBV2	once	NA	CASSGGTGTTEGEQFF	TGTGCCAGCAGTGGGGGGACCGGGACAACCGAGGGGGAGCAGTTCTTC
TRBJ1-1	TRBV19	few	NA	CASLDSTEAFF	TGTGCCAGTCTAGACAGCACTGAAGCTTTCTTT
TRBJ2-7	TRBV21-1	NA	NA	CASSSSERRLAFYEQYF	TGTGCCAGCAGCTCAAGCGAGCGGAGACTAGCCTTCTACGAGCAGTACTTC
TRBJ2-1	TRBV2	NA	TRBD2	CARKLKTSGNYNEQFF	TGTGCCAGGAAACTAAAGACTAGCGGAAACTACAATGAGCAGTTCTTC
TRBJ2-5	TRBV7-2	NA	TRBD2	CASTKGLAGVRETQYF	TGTGCCAGCACCAAAGGTCTAGCGGGAGTGCGGGAGACCCAGTACTTC
TRBJ1-2	TRBV9	once	TRBD1	CASSGPTGVYGYTF	TGTGCCAGCAGCGGACCGACAGGGGTCTATGGCTACACCTTC
TRBJ2-7	TRBV6-1	once	TRBD1	CASSLEGDRGHEQYF	TGTGCCAGCAGCCTAGAGGGGGACAGGGGGCACGAGCAGTACTTC
TRBJ2-7	TRBV15	NA	TRBD2	CATSLPGRARGEQYF	TGTGCCACCAGCCTCCCTGGGAGGGCCCGTGGCGAGCAGTACTTC
TRBJ2-7	TRBV5-5	NA	TRBD2	CASSWTSGRSSYEQYF	TGTGCCAGCAGCTGGACTAGCGGGAGGAGTTCCTACGAGCAGTACTTC
TRBJ2-7	TRBV2	NA	TRBD1	CASKKTGGDYEQYF	TGTGCCAGCAAAAAGACAGGGGGGGACTACGAGCAGTACTTC
TRBJ1-2	TRBV7-2	NA	TRBD1	CASSLGQGGNYGYTF	TGTGCCAGCAGCTTAGGACAGGGTGGAAACTATGGCTACACCTTC
TRBJ2-1	TRBV4-3	NA	NA	CASSQVALLAAPYNEQFF	TGCGCCAGCAGCCAAGTCGCCCTATTAGCGGCTCCCTACAATGAGCAGTTCTTC
TRBJ2-3	TRBV27	NA	TRBD2	CASSLVAGSTDTQYF	TGTGCCAGCAGTTTAGTAGCGGGGAGCACAGATACGCAGTATTTT